Listed below are T cell receptor beta chains from one sample, sequenced in a study of early T cells in non-severe SARS-CoV-2 infection. Each CDR3 protein gets one entry after TCRdb re-called the 5' RACE reads with MiXCR. The sample shows tens of thousands of distinct CDR3 sequences, approximately 6% of them seen only once. The source material was whole blood. These receptors were collected from an adult who was a healthcare worker with PCR-confirmed SARS-CoV-2 infection or an uninfected control (not recorded which). Both conserved end residues are part of each CDR3. Only part of the rows carry a size: once, few, many, or a class if the clone is expanded.

len	abundance	v_gene	j_gene	CDR3aa
13	many	TRBV19	TRBJ2-1	CASSLGTSNEQFF
15	NA	TRBV3-1	TRBJ2-3	CASSRDYQSTDTQYF
14	NA	TRBV6-4	TRBJ2-2	CASSETTNTGELFF
12	few	TRBV29-1	TRBJ1-4	CSVVTGFEKLFF
15	many	TRBV14	TRBJ2-1	CASSQDLGRGSEQFF
11	NA	TRBV6-2/TRBV6-3	TRBJ1-1	CASQSYTEAFF
12	many	TRBV6-6	TRBJ1-6	CASSPRNSPLHF
16	many	TRBV5-1	TRBJ1-6	CASSLDGRSYNSPLHF
12	few	TRBV6-5	TRBJ2-7	CASSSQGSEQYF
13	many	TRBV6-6	TRBJ1-3	CASLTATGNTIYF
14	NA	TRBV5-1	TRBJ2-1	CASRMDLAYNEQFF
14	many	TRBV5-1	TRBJ2-3	CASSLGQGYDTQYF
14	few	TRBV10-3	TRBJ1-1	CAISAGQMNTEAFF
13	NA	TRBV4-3	TRBJ2-3	CASSQISGDTQYF
14	few	TRBV27	TRBJ1-1	CASRRTGTGLKAFF
18	few	TRBV5-1	TRBJ1-1	CASSLNPGQGAQGTEAFF
13	few	TRBV5-6	TRBJ2-5	CASSFGTEETQYF
14	many	TRBV12-3/TRBV12-4	TRBJ2-5	CASSLGQLQETQYF
14	many	TRBV6-1	TRBJ2-7	CASSSGTVKYEQYF
11	NA	TRBV13	TRBJ2-1	CASSRTNEQFF
16	many	TRBV9	TRBJ2-1	CASSVDALSSYNEQFF
15	many	TRBV11-2	TRBJ2-7	CASSPQLAGAYEQYF
11	many	TRBV29-1	TRBJ2-1	CSVVRDVEQFF
13	many	TRBV4-3	TRBJ2-7	CASSQVFAGEQYF
16	NA	TRBV6-5	TRBJ1-4	CASSYDPGQGNEKLFF
17	many	TRBV14	TRBJ1-1	CASSQGGLAGPGTEAFF
15	many	TRBV7-2	TRBJ2-2	CASSLVSGPTGELFF
13	many	TRBV11-2	TRBJ2-5	CASRVSRQETQYF
15	few	TRBV12-3/TRBV12-4	TRBJ1-3	CASRLGGVGGNTIYF
14	many	TRBV12-3/TRBV12-4	TRBJ1-5	CASGTTGVGQPQHF
15	NA	TRBV7-2	TRBJ1-1	CASSRDRGRYAEAFF
14	few	TRBV5-1	TRBJ2-1	CASSRLEGLGEQFF
13	few	TRBV28	TRBJ2-3	CASSLKFPGTQYF
13	many	TRBV20-1	TRBJ2-1	CSAREETDNEQFF
13	few	TRBV27	TRBJ1-5	CASRQGGNQPQHF
14	few	TRBV18	TRBJ2-5	CASSPRSGQETQYF
17	few	TRBV4-2	TRBJ2-3	CASSQGATSGSADTQYF
14	many	TRBV2	TRBJ2-1	CASTPRETYNEQFF
14	many	TRBV11-2	TRBJ2-1	CASSATGTANEQFF
17	NA	TRBV6-1	TRBJ2-2	CASSVSSGRAATGELFF
12	NA	TRBV20-1	TRBJ1-5	CSAIRGRQPQHF
16	NA	TRBV4-2	TRBJ2-1	CASSPGTSGGYNEQFF
12	many	TRBV3-1	TRBJ1-5	CASSQGNQPQHF
14	many	TRBV7-9	TRBJ1-1	CASSLVGRGTEAFF
15	few	TRBV5-1	TRBJ1-4	CASSLNGGGSEKLFF
14	many	TRBV7-9	TRBJ1-2	CASSANMGSYGYTF
16	many	TRBV3-1	TRBJ1-1	CASSQAFGHMNTEAFF
15	many	TRBV7-9	TRBJ2-7	CASSDWTTSSYEQYF
12	NA	TRBV20-1	TRBJ2-2	CSARDLNGELFF